This TCR beta chain was obtained from a study of blood T cell repertoires in COVID-19. Study-wide context: From T cells, B-cell-depleted T cells, or PBMCs came the material, which was cDNA or gDNA.

Germline values: CDR1 SGHRS, CDR2 YFSETQ. CDR3 length equals 14 residues. The V and J ends lost 4 bases and 1 base, in that order; junction bases with no gene match: 2. This table comes from immunoSEQ multiplex PCR, and its TCRdb copy is limited to in-frame clones, with some not included. The sample has some 240,000 clones; 80% to 90% are singletons. The chain combines TRBV5-1 with TRBJ2-7; 10 positions match TRBD2. The source material was PBMCs or T cells enriched from blood (not recorded which). This receptor was identified in a woman between 50 and 59 years old who had been exposed to COVID-19. The CDR3 DNA reads as TGCGCCAGCAGCCATAGCGGGGGGTCCTACGAGCAGTACTTC. This codes for CASSHSGGSYEQYF.